Listed below are T cell receptor beta chains from one sample, sequenced in a study of T cells in localized non-small cell lung cancer. Only in-frame clones appear in the TCRdb table, and some are missing; sequencing was by immunoSEQ multiplex PCR. This table holds approximately 80,000 clones, 70% to 90% found once. Specimen: peripheral blood, collected before any cancer treatment. The origin of the receptors is a female donor aged 60 or older with stage I lung adenocarcinoma. CDR3s include the opening cysteine and the closing phenylalanine or tryptophan. D genes are given only for firm matches. Not every row has a clone size; where given, it reads once, few, many or a size class.

j_call: TRBJ1-1
clone_size: few
d_call: NA
v_call: TRBV28
cdr3_nt: TGTGCCAGCAGCCCCGATGAGGGGGGGAACACTGAAGCTTTCTTT
cdr3_aa: CASSPDEGGNTEAFF

j_call: TRBJ2-3
clone_size: NA
d_call: TRBD1
v_call: TRBV19
cdr3_nt: TGTGCCAGTAGTATGACCCGGACAGGGGGTCCCACAGATACGCAGTATTTT
cdr3_aa: CASSMTRTGGPTDTQYF

j_call: TRBJ1-6
clone_size: NA
d_call: TRBD1
v_call: TRBV4-2
cdr3_nt: TGTGCCAGCAGCCAACCGGGACAGGGGTTATCCGGCTCCTATAATTCACCCCTCCACTTT
cdr3_aa: CASSQPGQGLSGSYNSPLHF

j_call: TRBJ2-7
clone_size: NA
d_call: NA
v_call: TRBV7-9
cdr3_nt: TGTGCCAGCAGCTTGGGCACCTACGAGCAGTACTTC
cdr3_aa: CASSLGTYEQYF

j_call: TRBJ2-7
clone_size: NA
d_call: NA
v_call: TRBV18
cdr3_nt: TGTGCCAGCTCACCTCAGAGAACCCCCTACGAGCAGTACTTC
cdr3_aa: CASSPQRTPYEQYF

j_call: TRBJ2-7
clone_size: NA
d_call: NA
v_call: TRBV11-2
cdr3_nt: TGTGCCAGCAGCTCCCCAAGCCTGGGCGAGCAGTACTTC
cdr3_aa: CASSSPSLGEQYF

j_call: TRBJ1-1
clone_size: few
d_call: NA
v_call: TRBV5-1
cdr3_nt: TGCGCCAGCAGCTCCAGAGCAGATCCGAACACTGAAGCTTTCTTT
cdr3_aa: CASSSRADPNTEAFF

j_call: TRBJ1-1
clone_size: few
d_call: NA
v_call: TRBV5-1
cdr3_nt: TGCGCCAGCAGCTTGAGGACGGGCACTGAAGCTTTCTTT
cdr3_aa: CASSLRTGTEAFF

j_call: TRBJ2-1
clone_size: NA
d_call: TRBD2
v_call: TRBV27
cdr3_nt: TGTGCCAGCAGGGGACTAGCGGACAATGAGCAGTTCTTC
cdr3_aa: CASRGLADNEQFF

j_call: TRBJ1-2
clone_size: NA
d_call: TRBD1
v_call: TRBV20-1
cdr3_nt: TGCAGTGCTGGCGGGACAGAATCAAGCACCTTC
cdr3_aa: CSAGGTESSTF

j_call: TRBJ2-7
clone_size: few
d_call: NA
v_call: TRBV15
cdr3_nt: TGTGCCACCAGCAGAGGAAACGAGCAGTACTTC
cdr3_aa: CATSRGNEQYF

j_call: TRBJ1-1
clone_size: NA
d_call: NA
v_call: TRBV6-5
cdr3_nt: TGTGCCAGCAGCCGAAGGGGTTACACTGAAGCTTTCTTT
cdr3_aa: CASSRRGYTEAFF

j_call: TRBJ1-2
clone_size: NA
d_call: TRBD1
v_call: TRBV2
cdr3_nt: TGTGCCAGCCGGGGACAGCGGTGGGGAGGCTACACCTTC
cdr3_aa: CASRGQRWGGYTF

j_call: TRBJ2-2
clone_size: NA
d_call: NA
v_call: TRBV7-8
cdr3_nt: TGTGCCAGCAGCTTTAGGGGGATGGGGGAGCTGTTTTTT
cdr3_aa: CASSFRGMGELFF

j_call: TRBJ2-3
clone_size: NA
d_call: TRBD2
v_call: TRBV7-2
cdr3_nt: TGTGCCAGCAGCTACTATAGCGGGGGGACAGATACGCAGTATTTT
cdr3_aa: CASSYYSGGTDTQYF

j_call: TRBJ1-2
clone_size: large
d_call: NA
v_call: TRBV5-1
cdr3_nt: TGCGCCAGCAGCTTGGAGGGGGACTATGGCTACACCTTC
cdr3_aa: CASSLEGDYGYTF

j_call: TRBJ2-3
clone_size: NA
d_call: TRBD2
v_call: TRBV28
cdr3_nt: TGTGCCAGCAGTTTTCGAAGGGGGGATCCGGGACTAGCGGTTCCCCGCGACTATGGAACGCAGTATTTT
cdr3_aa: CASSFRRGDPGLAVPRDYGTQYF

j_call: TRBJ2-5
clone_size: NA
d_call: TRBD1
v_call: TRBV6-5
cdr3_nt: TGTGCCAGCAGCCCCCGACAGGGGGCCGGAGAGACCCAGTACTTC
cdr3_aa: CASSPRQGAGETQYF

j_call: TRBJ1-1
clone_size: NA
d_call: NA
v_call: TRBV7-3
cdr3_nt: TGTGCCAGCAGCTTAAAGTGGGGAAACACTGAAGCTTTCTTT
cdr3_aa: CASSLKWGNTEAFF

j_call: TRBJ2-1
clone_size: once
d_call: TRBD2
v_call: TRBV9
cdr3_nt: TGTGCCAGCAGCGTGGCTAGCGGAACTCCTTCTATCCAGTTCTTC
cdr3_aa: CASSVASGTPSIQFF

j_call: TRBJ1-4
clone_size: NA
d_call: NA
v_call: TRBV18
cdr3_nt: TGTGCCAGCTCACCGGGGGTTACAACTAATGAAAAACTGTTTTTT
cdr3_aa: CASSPGVTTNEKLFF

j_call: TRBJ2-3
clone_size: NA
d_call: NA
v_call: TRBV7-9
cdr3_nt: TGTGCCAGCAGCTTTGCGGGGCGCACAGATACGCAGTATTTT
cdr3_aa: CASSFAGRTDTQYF

j_call: TRBJ1-1
clone_size: few
d_call: NA
v_call: TRBV5-1
cdr3_nt: TGCGCCAGCAGCTTCACAGGCCACACTGAAGCTTTCTTT
cdr3_aa: CASSFTGHTEAFF

j_call: TRBJ1-6
clone_size: once
d_call: NA
v_call: TRBV15
cdr3_nt: TGTGCCACCAGCAGAGATAGGGAGGATAATTCACCCCTCCACTTT
cdr3_aa: CATSRDREDNSPLHF

j_call: TRBJ1-2
clone_size: NA
d_call: NA
v_call: TRBV18
cdr3_nt: TGTGCCAGCTCACCAAGTGGCGCGGGCAACTATGGCTACACCTTC
cdr3_aa: CASSPSGAGNYGYTF

j_call: TRBJ2-5
clone_size: NA
d_call: NA
v_call: TRBV7-9
cdr3_nt: TGTGCCAGCAGCTCCGGTGTCTTCCGAGCGGAGACCCAGTACTTC
cdr3_aa: CASSSGVFRAETQYF

j_call: TRBJ2-5
clone_size: NA
d_call: NA
v_call: TRBV5-1
cdr3_nt: TGCGCCAGCAGCTTGGTATTGGGGGGTGAGCAAGAGACCCAGTACTTC
cdr3_aa: CASSLVLGGEQETQYF

j_call: TRBJ2-7
clone_size: NA
d_call: TRBD1
v_call: TRBV7-3
cdr3_nt: TGTGCCAGCAGCCAGGACAGGGCCTCCTACGAGCAGTACTTC
cdr3_aa: CASSQDRASYEQYF

j_call: TRBJ2-7
clone_size: NA
d_call: NA
v_call: TRBV4-1
cdr3_nt: TGCGCCAGCAGCCACGGGGACGGTGCCTACGAGCAGTACTTC
cdr3_aa: CASSHGDGAYEQYF

j_call: TRBJ1-2
clone_size: NA
d_call: NA
v_call: TRBV28
cdr3_nt: TGTGCCAGCAGGCATCCTCAGCGGAGGGGCTACACCTTC
cdr3_aa: CASRHPQRRGYTF

j_call: TRBJ2-2
clone_size: NA
d_call: TRBD2
v_call: TRBV29-1
cdr3_nt: TGCAGCGTGACTAGCGGGGGTGCGACCGGGGAGCTGTTTTTT
cdr3_aa: CSVTSGGATGELFF

j_call: TRBJ2-1
clone_size: NA
d_call: TRBD2
v_call: TRBV15
cdr3_nt: TGTGCCACCAGCAGACCCGGGGGGACCCACTACAATGAGCAGTTCTTC
cdr3_aa: CATSRPGGTHYNEQFF

j_call: TRBJ1-1
clone_size: NA
d_call: NA
v_call: TRBV5-1
cdr3_nt: TGCGCCAGCAGTTCGGGGTGGGGGCAGAACACTGAAGCTTTCTTT
cdr3_aa: CASSSGWGQNTEAFF

j_call: TRBJ1-3
clone_size: NA
d_call: NA
v_call: TRBV5-4
cdr3_nt: TGTGCCAGCAGCTTGGCCGGCCGACGCTCTGGAAACACCATATATTTT
cdr3_aa: CASSLAGRRSGNTIYF

j_call: TRBJ2-2
clone_size: few
d_call: NA
v_call: TRBV5-5
cdr3_nt: TGTGCCAGCAGTCCCCCGAGCACCGGGGAGCTGTTTTTT
cdr3_aa: CASSPPSTGELFF

j_call: TRBJ1-2
clone_size: NA
d_call: NA
v_call: TRBV10-3
cdr3_nt: TGTGCCATCAGTGAGCAGGGATCCAACTATGGCTACACCTTC
cdr3_aa: CAISEQGSNYGYTF

j_call: TRBJ2-1
clone_size: NA
d_call: NA
v_call: TRBV7-6
cdr3_nt: TGTGCCAGCAGCATGGAGCGCGGGACCTACAATGAGCAGTTCTTC
cdr3_aa: CASSMERGTYNEQFF

j_call: TRBJ1-1
clone_size: NA
d_call: NA
v_call: TRBV27
cdr3_nt: TGTGCCAGCAGTTTATCGGCAGGGGCGAGGAACACTGAAGCTTTCTTT
cdr3_aa: CASSLSAGARNTEAFF

j_call: TRBJ1-1
clone_size: NA
d_call: TRBD1
v_call: TRBV7-8
cdr3_nt: TGTGCCAGCAGCTTAGTTGGGACAGGTGTTGAAGCTTTCTTT
cdr3_aa: CASSLVGTGVEAFF

j_call: TRBJ2-3
clone_size: NA
d_call: TRBD2
v_call: TRBV9
cdr3_nt: TGTGCCAGCAGCCTAGAGGGACTAGCGGCTAGCACAGATACGCAGTATTTT
cdr3_aa: CASSLEGLAASTDTQYF